The 29 T cell receptor beta chains in this list originate from one sample, sequenced in a study of T cell responses to AZD1222 COVID-19 vaccine. Sequencing was performed with immunoSEQ multiplex PCR; in TCRdb, only in-frame clones are kept and a portion is missing. The sample has some 55,000 clones; 89% are singletons. Specimen: peripheral blood, collected on day 0 of AZD1222 vaccination. Every receptor here comes from an adult in good health.

The chain joins TRBV10-3 to TRBJ2-1; the match to TRBD2 covers 10 bases. V was clipped by 7 bases and J by 10 bases; unmatched bases: 10. The CDR3 covers 14 residues. The germline CDR1 and CDR2 sequences are ENHRY and SYGVKD. In DNA form, the CDR3 reads TGTGCCATCACTGGCCTAGCGGGAGACCGGGAGCAGTTCTTC. As protein: CAITGLAGDREQFF.

The chain combines TRBV30 with TRBJ1-2; D might be TRBD1 (5 bases). Trimming stripped 8 bases from V and 4 bases from J, with 20 bases between. The CDR3 totals 14 residues. CDR1 and CDR2 from the germline V gene are GTSNPN and SVGIG (reference sequence). This chain's CDR3 is CALRRGSHGYGYTF. The CDR3 nucleotides are TGTGCCCTCCGGCGGGGGTCGCACGGCTATGGCTACACCTTC.

The chain carries TRBV2 and TRBJ2-3; perhaps TRBD2 as D (5 bases). Trimming pared 3 bases from V and 6 bases from J, leaving 13 bases between. This CDR3 spans 14 amino acids. In germline, CDR1 is SNHLY, CDR2 FYNNEI. Written as DNA, the CDR3 is TGTGCCAGCAGTGACAGGAGCGGCTCTGATACGCAGTATTTT. Its translation: CASSDRSGSDTQYF.

In this sample, this clone turned up once. The chain joins TRBV28 to TRBJ1-6; 9 bases map to TRBD1. CDR1 and CDR2 (germline): MDHEN, SYDVKM. This CDR3 has 14 amino acids. The V segment lost 6 bases and the J segment 5 bases; nucleotides outside the gene matches: 2. CDR3 in amino acids: CASSWTGDNSPLHF. In DNA, the CDR3 is TGTGCCAGCAGCTGGACAGGGGATAATTCACCCCTCCACTTT.

The chain carries TRBV28 and TRBJ2-4, with D tentatively TRBD2 (5 bases). Germline CDR1 is MDHEN and CDR2 is SYDVKM. V was clipped by 7 bases and J by 0 bases, with 13 bases between them. CDR3 length equals 15 residues. As DNA, the CDR3 is TGTGCCAGCAACGATGGACTCCTAGCCAAAAACATTCAGTACTTC. Residues: CASNDGLLAKNIQYF.

This clone has only a few counts. The chain has TRBV3-1 (or the pseudogene TRBV3-2) and TRBJ2-3, with TRBD1 matching 7 bases. The length of the CDR3 is 15 residues. Germline V gene lookup returns CDR1 LGHDT and CDR2 YNNKEL (reference sequence). V lost 3 bases and J lost 4; bases outside the gene matches: 7. The CDR3 DNA follows: TGTGCCAGCAGCCAGTTACCTACAGGGGCAGATACGCAGTATTTT. This encodes CASSQLPTGADTQYF.

This chain uses TRBV28 with TRBJ1-5; D is unclear. CDR3 length: 17 amino acids. Trimming pared 6 bases from V and 0 bases from J, leaving 18 bases between. Germline CDR1 reads MDHEN; CDR2 reads SYDVKM. As DNA, the CDR3 is TGTGCCAGCAGGCCAAATCGCCCCACAGTTAGCAATCAGCCCCAGCATTTT. It is translated as CASRPNRPTVSNQPQHF. Full variable domain (outside the CDR3, taken from reference TRBV28 and TRBJ1-5): DVKVTQSSRYLVKRTGEKVFLECVQDMDHENMFWYRQDPGLGLRLIYFSYDVKMKEKGDIPEGYSVSREKKERFSLILESASTNQTSMYLCASRPNRPTVSNQPQHFGDGTRLSIL.

V usage is TRBV18 and J usage is TRBJ2-1; TRBD1 might be the D (6 bases). Deletions cut 8 bases from V and 6 bases from J, with 14 bases between. Per germline, CDR1 KGHSH and CDR2 LQKENI. This CDR3 has 13 amino acids. CDR3 residues: CASADRLFNEQFF. For the CDR3, the DNA is TGTGCCAGCGCTGACAGGTTGTTCAATGAGCAGTTCTTC. The full variable domain, in which reference TRBV18 and TRBJ2-1 provide the parts outside the CDR3, is NAGVMQNPRHLVRRRGQEARLRCSPMKGHSHVYWYRQLPEEGLKFMVYLQKENIIDESGMPKERFSAEFPKEGPSILRIQQVVRGDSAAYFCASADRLFNEQFFGPGTRLTVL.

V gene TRBV28 combines with J gene TRBJ1-5, with a possible D match to TRBD1 (5 bases). The germline V gene has CDR1 MDHEN and CDR2 SYDVKM. V dropped 4 bases and J dropped 5 bases, with 9 bases sitting between them. This CDR3 region has 13 residues. DNA of the CDR3: TGTGCCAGCAGTTGGGGCCACCATCAGCCCCAGCATTTT. Protein product: CASSWGHHQPQHF.

The count of this clone is one. The chain is built from TRBV21-1 and TRBJ1-6. TRBV21-1 is given as a pseudogene. The CDR3 spans 21 residues. This CDR3 is CASSKVRGALGTREGLSPLHF. The CDR3 nucleotides are TGTGCCAGCAGCAAAGTTCGAGGGGCGTTGGGAACCAGGGAAGGTCTCTCACCCCTCCACTTT.

The chain carries TRBV7-6 and TRBJ2-7; TRBD1 agrees at 7 bases. The CDR3 loop spans 15 amino acids. The V gene's germline CDR1 is SGHVS and CDR2 FNYEAQ. Losses at the gene ends were 0 bases for V and 4 bases for J; bases not matched to a gene: 6. The CDR3 reads CASSLAHRGGYEQYF. The CDR3 DNA reads as TGTGCCAGCAGCTTAGCCCACAGGGGCGGTTACGAGCAGTACTTC.

The gene calls are TRBV6-5 and TRBJ2-1, with D tentatively TRBD1 (6 bases). Germline values: CDR1 MNHEY, CDR2 SVGAGI. Deletions cut 8 bases from V and 3 bases from J, with 11 bases between. This CDR3 is built from 13 residues. In DNA, the CDR3 is TGTGCCAGCCGGACAGAGTTCTACAATGAGCAGTTCTTC. Protein: CASRTEFYNEQFF.

This clone was picked up one time. The CDR3 loop is CASTASSRGPYEQYF. CDR3 nucleotides: TGTGCCAGCACTGCCTCGTCTCGGGGTCCCTACGAGCAGTACTTC. V is TRBV28 and J is TRBJ2-7; a weak D match, TRBD2 (5 bases). CDR1 is MDHEN, CDR2 SYDVKM, per germline. CDR3 length: 15 residues. Deletions cut 7 bases from V and 2 bases from J, with 18 bases between.

The rearrangement links TRBV7-9 to TRBJ2-7, with D tentatively TRBD2 (6 bases). The V end lost 4 bases, the J end lost 6 bases, and 10 bases lay between the germline ends. CDR3 length equals 12 residues. Germline CDR1 SEHNR, CDR2 FQNEAQ (reference sequence). The CDR3 here is CASSSPGGEQYF. The CDR3 nucleotides read TGTGCCAGCAGCTCCCCCGGGGGCGAGCAGTACTTC.

The V and J genes are TRBV3-1 (or the pseudogene TRBV3-2) and TRBJ1-1; perhaps TRBD1 as D (6 bases). V was trimmed by 4 bases and J by 3 bases, leaving 9 bases between them. This CDR3 is built from 13 residues. From germline, CDR1 is LGHDT and CDR2 YNNKEL (reference sequence). The CDR3 protein is CASSLTGYTEAFF. For the CDR3, the DNA is TGTGCCAGCAGCCTAACAGGGTACACTGAAGCTTTCTTT.

A single count supports this clone. This chain joins TRBV4-2 and TRBJ2-1, with a tentative D call TRBD2 (5 bases). The CDR3 totals 16 residues. Trimming took 1 base from V and 1 from J, leaving 11 bases between them. From germline, CDR1 is LGHNA and CDR2 YNFKEQ. Here the CDR3 DNA reads TGTGCCAGCAGCCAAGTTCAGCCGGGGTCCTACAATGAGCAGTTCTTC. Amino acid sequence: CASSQVQPGSYNEQFF.

CDR3 sequence: CASSQAGGDYYNEQFF. CDR3 nucleotides: TGTGCCAGCAGTCAAGCGGGAGGCGACTACTACAATGAGCAGTTCTTC. The V call is TRBV28, the J call TRBJ2-1; 9 nucleotides line up with TRBD2. Losses at the gene ends were 5 bases for V and 3 bases for J; bases not matched to a gene: 8. Germline V gene lookup returns CDR1 MDHEN and CDR2 SYDVKM. CDR3 length: 16 amino acids.

This clone was seen a few times. J is TRBJ1-3 and V is TRBV29-1, with TRBD1 matching 9 bases. The J segment lost 0 bases and the V segment lost 0 bases, leaving 12 bases of the junction unmatched. This CDR3 comprises 19 residues. Germline V gene data show CDR1 as SQVTM and CDR2 as ANQGSEA. The CDR3 DNA reads as TGCAGCGTTGAAGACCCCATCTTCATGGGACAGGGCTCTGGAAACACCATATATTTT. Amino acid sequence: CSVEDPIFMGQGSGNTIYF.

V is TRBV7-3 and J is TRBJ2-2, with 7 bases identical to TRBD2. The CDR3 runs to 15 residues. CDR1 SGHTA and CDR2 FQGTGA come from the germline V gene. V dropped 6 bases and J dropped 4; count of bases not matched to a gene: 8. This CDR3 is CASREKGGSTGELFF. CDR3 coding DNA: TGTGCCAGCAGAGAAAAGGGCGGGAGCACCGGGGAGCTGTTTTTT.

V and J are TRBV5-1 and TRBJ2-2; no firm D call. The ends were cut back, 4 bases at V and 0 bases at J, with 10 bases in the middle. The germline V gene has CDR1 SGHRS and CDR2 YFSETQ. This CDR3 contains 15 residues. The CDR3 sequence: CASSPETTNTGELFF. The CDR3 bases are TGCGCCAGCAGCCCCGAGACAACGAACACCGGGGAGCTGTTTTTT. The full variable domain, in which reference TRBV5-1 and TRBJ2-2 provide the parts outside the CDR3, is KAGVTQTPRYLIKTRGQQVTLSCSPISGHRSVSWYQQTPGQGLQFLFEYFSETQRNKGNFPGRFSGRQFSNSRSEMNVSTLELGDSALYLCASSPETTNTGELFFGEGSRLTVL.

This clone was seen just once. The V call is TRBV28, the J call TRBJ1-2; D gene ambiguous. CDR1 MDHEN and CDR2 SYDVKM come from the germline V gene. V lost 8 bases to trimming and J lost 8 bases, with 15 bases between them. The CDR3 length is 12 residues. CDR3 sequence (DNA): TGTGCCAGCCAAGTAGGTAGTTGGGGCTACACCTTC. Translating gives CASQVGSWGYTF.

This rearrangement joins TRBV2 to TRBJ2-3, with TRBD2 matching 10 bases. Germline trimming cut 2 bases from V and 2 bases from J; bases unmatched to any gene: 13. The CDR3 has 19 residues. CDR1 SNHLY and CDR2 FYNNEI come from the germline V gene. CDR3: CASSEMASGSMGPTDTQYF. The CDR3 bases are TGTGCCAGCAGTGAAATGGCTAGCGGGAGTATGGGGCCCACAGATACGCAGTATTTT.

The V and J genes are TRBV4-1 and TRBJ1-2; 7 bases align to TRBD1. The CDR3 is 14 amino acids. The germline CDR1 and CDR2 sequences are MGHRA and YSYEKL. Trimming at V came to 0 bases and at J to 13 bases, leaving 11 bases not matched to a gene. The CDR3 sequence: CASSQEGQTSTGTF. The DNA for the CDR3 is TGCGCCAGCAGCCAAGAGGGACAGACTTCCACGGGCACCTTC.

The gene calls are TRBV12-3 or TRBV12-4 and TRBJ1-4, with no clear D. This CDR3 comprises 13 residues. Trimming stripped 3 bases from V and 5 bases from J, with 7 bases between. The CDR3 nucleotides are TGTGCCAGCAGTTTTGGGCAAAATGAAAAACTGTTTTTT. Protein sequence: CASSFGQNEKLFF.

The chain uses TRBV9 and TRBJ1-5, with a weak D call TRBD1 (6 bases). The germline V gene encodes CDR1 SGDLS and CDR2 YYNGEE. V was shortened by 0 bases and J by 5 bases, with 9 bases between the two germline ends. This CDR3 is 14 amino acids long. CDR3 bases: TGTGCCAGCAGCGTAGGGCAGGGGTATCAGCCCCAGCATTTT. This translates into CASSVGQGYQPQHF.

V gene TRBV6-5 combines with J gene TRBJ1-4; no clear D gene. This CDR3 is 13 amino acids long. Germline V gene lookup returns CDR1 MNHEY and CDR2 SVGAGI. Trimming took off 4 bases at V and 7 bases at J, with 10 bases between the two ends. The CDR3 bases are TGTGCCAGCAGTTTGAACCCGGGTGAAAAACTGTTTTTT. Amino acid sequence: CASSLNPGEKLFF.

CDR3 sequence reads: CASSLVPGGNYGYTF. Written as DNA, the CDR3 is TGCGCCAGCAGCTTGGTGCCAGGGGGAAACTATGGCTACACCTTC. This rearrangement joins TRBV5-1 to TRBJ1-2, with 7 bases that match TRBD1. Germline CDR1 and CDR2: SGHRS and YFSETQ. Trimming at V came to 0 bases and at J to 2 bases, leaving 4 bases not matched to a gene. CDR3 length equals 15 residues.

The gene calls are TRBV24-1 and TRBJ1-6; tentatively, D is TRBD1 (5 bases). CDR1 and CDR2 from the germline V gene are KGHDR and SFDVKD. This CDR3 spans 13 amino acids. Trimming left V 8 bases short and J 7 bases short, with 11 bases between. The CDR3 sequence: CATTGMDNSPLHF. For the CDR3, the DNA is TGTGCCACCACAGGGATGGACAATTCACCCCTCCACTTT.

The rearrangement uses TRBV14 and TRBJ2-2; no firm D call. V was cut by 0 bases and J by 6 bases, with 11 bases left in between. This CDR3 region has 15 residues. Per germline, CDR1 SGHDN and CDR2 FVKESK. CDR3 residues: CASSQEIGGAGELFF. The CDR3 region has the DNA TGTGCCAGCAGCCAAGAAATTGGTGGGGCCGGGGAGCTGTTTTTT.